A single sample gave rise to the 25 T cell receptor beta chains below, sequenced in a study of T cell clonality in common variable immunodeficiency. Data came from immunoSEQ multiplex PCR; TCRdb stores just in-frame clones and leaves some out. The data show tens of thousands of clones, with none appearing a single time. Material: peripheral blood mononuclear cells. The receptors were sampled from a person aged 18-70 years in good health.

This clone has at least ten counts. The read ends 3 residues shy of where the CDR3 ends; the end is completed using the germline J gene. The chain combines TRBV10-3 with TRBJ2-3; TRBD1 matches 8 bases. V shed 3 bases and J 1 base; nucleotides not matched to a gene: 3. There are 15 residues in the CDR3. Looked up from germline, CDR1 is ENHRY and CDR2 is SYGVKD. The CDR3 bases that were read are TGTGCCATCAGTGACCTGACAGGGGGCACAGATACG. It encodes CAISDLTGGTDT. The whole CDR3 sequence is CAISDLTGGTDTQYF.

This clone was counted ten times or more. The CDR3 goes on 3 residues after the read ends, and that part is filled in from the germline J gene. The V gene is TRBV19, the J gene TRBJ1-2, with a tentative D call TRBD1 (5 bases). CDR3 length: 17 residues. The germline V and J ends were trimmed by 3 bases and 0 bases, with 17 bases remaining between them. Per germline, CDR1 LNHDA and CDR2 SQIVND (reference sequence). CDR3 loop: CASSILAGGQTNYGYTF. The CDR3 DNA, read in part, is TGTGCCAGTAGTATTTTGGCAGGAGGACAAACTAACTATGGC.

This clone was seen ten or more times. The read falls 3 residues short of the CDR3 end, and the missing part is taken from the germline J gene. This chain links TRBV4-1 with TRBJ2-2; 8 nucleotides align to TRBD1. J gave up 8 bases and V 0 bases, and 2 bases lay outside the gene matches. This CDR3 spans 14 amino acids. From germline, CDR1 is MGHRA and CDR2 YSYEKL. The CDR3 bases that were read are TGCGCCAGCAGCCAAGACAGGGGGCCGGGGGAG. Amino acids: CASSQDRGPGE. The entire CDR3 protein reads CASSQDRGPGELFF.

Ten or more counts support this clone. The CDR3 end is not reached by the read, which stops 3 residues before it; the germline J gene fills it in. The rearrangement joins TRBV2 to TRBJ2-1; 9 positions match TRBD1. This CDR3 comprises 13 residues. Per germline, CDR1 SNHLY and CDR2 FYNNEI. After removal of 7 bases from V and 9 bases from J, the junction contained 7 bases not matched to a gene. The CDR3 bases that were read are TGTGCCAGCACCGGACAGGGGATGGGTGAG. As protein: CASTGQGMGE. The whole CDR3 region reads CASTGQGMGEQFF.

This clone was seen many times. The read ends 3 residues early relative to the CDR3; the germline J gene fills the gap. The chain uses TRBV6-2 or TRBV6-3 and TRBJ2-7, with 8 bases matching TRBD2. The CDR3 spans 16 residues. Germline V gene sequence: CDR1 MNHEY, CDR2 SVGEGT. The V and J ends lost 6 bases and 2 bases, in that order; junction bases with no gene match: 12. CDR3 region: CASSPPQVSGAYEQYF. CDR3 bases read: TGTGCCAGCAGCCCTCCCCAGGTTAGCGGGGCCTACGAG.

Concerning this clone: With a much larger clone just one base away, this may be a read error. Coverage ceases 3 residues before the CDR3 finishes, and the germline J gene fills in the end. The J gene is TRBJ1-1, the V gene TRBV18; D uncertain. V was shortened by 2 bases and J by 1 base, with 5 bases between the two germline ends. CDR1 and CDR2 from the germline V gene are KGHSH and LQKENI. CDR3 length: 13 amino acids. CDR3 bases read: TGTGCCAGCTCACCAACAGCGAACACTGAA. Amino acids: CASSPTANTE. The full CDR3 protein is CASSPTANTEAFF.

This clone was seen many times. The CDR3 extends 3 residues past the end of the read, so its final part is completed from the germline J gene. The gene calls are TRBV9 and TRBJ2-2; tentatively, D is TRBD2 (5 bases). The ends were cut back, 4 bases at V and 5 bases at J, with 18 bases in the middle. Germline V gene sequence: CDR1 SGDLS, CDR2 YYNGEE. This CDR3 has 16 residues. The CDR3 loop is CASSPSGEGRTGELFF. The CDR3 DNA, read in part, is TGTGCCAGCAGCCCCAGCGGCGAAGGGAGAACCGGGGAG. The whole variable domain, remainder taken from reference TRBV9 and TRBJ2-2, is DSGVTQTPKHLITATGQRVTLRCSPRSGDLSVYWYQQSLDQGLQFLIQYYNGEERAKGNILERFSAQQFPDLHSELNLSSLELGDSALYFCASSPSGEGRTGELFFGEGSRLTVL.

This clone was counted ten times or more. The read terminates 3 residues before the CDR3 end, so the remaining end is supplied by the germline J gene. V and J are TRBV20-1 and TRBJ2-7; D may be TRBD1 or TRBD2 (6 bases each). V was cut by 6 bases and J by 6 bases, with 18 bases left in between. Germline V gene lookup returns CDR1 DFQATT and CDR2 SNEGSKA (reference sequence). The CDR3 contains 13 residues. The part of the CDR3 DNA that was read is TGCAGTGCAACACAGGGAGGTCGTTCCGAG. This gives the protein CSATQGGRSE. The full CDR3 reads CSATQGGRSEQYF.

This clone was detected many times. The observed sequence ends 3 residues before the CDR3 terminus, with the missing tail filled in from the germline J gene. This chain joins TRBV30 and TRBJ2-2; D is possibly TRBD2 (6 bases). The CDR3 extends over 17 amino acids. V dropped 3 bases and J dropped 6 bases, with 23 bases sitting between them. Per the germline V gene, CDR1 is GTSNPN and CDR2 is SVGIG (reference sequence). The DNA read from the CDR3 is TGTGCCTGGAGAGTTCCCAACTACCGACTAGGGGCCGGGGAG. Encoded protein: CAWRVPNYRLGAGE. The whole CDR3 protein reads CAWRVPNYRLGAGELFF.

This clone was recorded many times. The read ends 3 residues before the CDR3 terminus; that terminus is restored from the germline J gene. The chain joins TRBV7-9 to TRBJ2-3; D unresolved. Germline V gene sequence: CDR1 SEHNR, CDR2 FQNEAQ (reference sequence). This CDR3 is built from 12 residues. The germline V and J ends were trimmed by 4 bases and 6 bases, with 8 bases remaining between them. CDR3 in amino acids: CASSSPADTQYF. Incomplete CDR3 DNA: TGTGCCAGCAGCTCACCCGCGGATACG.

This clone was picked up many times. CDR3 DNA (partial): TGTGCCAGCAGTGAAGCAGGGGTAGCACACACAGATACG. Protein product: CASSEAGVAHTDT. The whole CDR3 region reads CASSEAGVAHTDTQYF. J is TRBJ2-3 and V is TRBV6-1; tentative D call: TRBD1 (5 bases). Read coverage stops 3 residues before the CDR3 terminus; the germline J gene supplies the remainder. Germline values: CDR1 MNHNS, CDR2 SASEGT. The CDR3 is 16 amino acids. Deletions cut 0 bases from V and 2 bases from J, with 12 bases between.

This clone was detected many times. The read ends 3 residues before the CDR3 terminus; that terminus is restored from the germline J gene. The rearrangement joins TRBV24-1 to TRBJ2-1; TRBD1 agrees at 7 bases. Losses at the gene ends were 9 bases for V and 3 bases for J; bases not matched to a gene: 1. CDR1 is KGHDR, CDR2 SFDVKD, per germline. CDR3 length: 12 amino acids. Incomplete CDR3 DNA: TGTGCCACCCGGGACAGCTACAATGAG. Amino acid sequence: CATRDSYNE. The CDR3 in full is CATRDSYNEQFF.

This clone was recorded at least ten times. Read sequence stops 3 residues before the CDR3 end, and the germline J gene provides the missing end. This chain connects TRBV20-1 to TRBJ2-1; D possibly corresponds to TRBD2 (6 bases). This CDR3 contains 16 residues. Germline V gives CDR1 DFQATT, CDR2 SNEGSKA (reference sequence). V was clipped by 0 bases and J by 1 base, with 13 bases between them. CDR3 loop: CSARDNGGPSYNEQFF. Partial CDR3 DNA: TGCAGTGCTAGAGATAACGGAGGGCCTTCCTACAATGAG.

The sample holds many counts of this clone. The read ends 3 residues shy of where the CDR3 ends; the end is completed using the germline J gene. The chain carries TRBV19 and TRBJ2-5; the match to TRBD1 covers 8 bases. The V gene end was trimmed by 7 bases and the J gene end by 1 base; junction bases not matched to a gene: 8. Germline V gene sequence: CDR1 LNHDA, CDR2 SQIVND (reference sequence). This CDR3 spans 15 amino acids. The CDR3 loop is CASMMTGAIQETQYF. The sequenced CDR3 bases are TGTGCCAGTATGATGACAGGGGCAATCCAAGAGACC.

The table lists this clone with many counts. The read stops 3 residues short of the end of the CDR3; the missing end is completed from the germline J gene. This sequence joins TRBV7-2 and TRBJ2-7, with D perhaps TRBD2 (7 bases). The V gene lost 3 bases and the J gene lost 5 bases, with 11 bases spanning the gap. The CDR3 has 13 residues. The V gene's germline CDR1 is SGHTA and CDR2 FQGNSA. CDR3 region: CASSFWGGHEQYF. Partial CDR3 DNA: TGTGCCAGCAGCTTCTGGGGGGGCCACGAG.

This clone was picked up many times. Read sequence stops 3 residues before the CDR3 end, and the germline J gene provides the missing end. V usage is TRBV19 and J usage is TRBJ2-3, with TRBD2 identical over 10 bases. Germline trimming cut 7 bases from V and 2 bases from J; bases unmatched to any gene: 3. The length of the CDR3 is 14 residues. Germline V gene data show CDR1 as LNHDA and CDR2 as SQIVND (reference sequence). CDR3 DNA (partial): TGTGCCAGTACTAGCGGGGGCCTCACAGATACG. This codes for CASTSGGLTDT. The full CDR3 reads CASTSGGLTDTQYF.

At least ten counts were recorded for this clone. Coverage ceases 3 residues before the CDR3 finishes, and the germline J gene fills in the end. The chain joins TRBV10-3 to TRBJ1-6; a weak D match, TRBD1 (5 bases). Per germline, CDR1 ENHRY and CDR2 SYGVKD. The germline V and J ends were trimmed by 8 bases and 6 bases, with 17 bases remaining between them. The CDR3 totals 15 residues. CDR3 loop: CAIARENLPNSPLHF. CDR3 DNA (partial): TGTGCCATCGCCAGGGAGAACCTCCCTAATTCACCC.

This clone was observed many times. The read finishes 3 residues shy of the CDR3 end, and the germline J gene is used to complete it. The rearrangement links TRBV20-1 to TRBJ2-5; D is perhaps TRBD1 (6 bases). Germline V CDR1 and CDR2: DFQATT, SNEGSKA (reference sequence). Trimming cost V 3 bases and J 5 bases, with 22 bases left between them. The CDR3 consists of 16 residues. Here the CDR3 reads CSASFVRQDGRETQYF. CDR3 bases read: TGCAGTGCTAGCTTTGTTAGACAGGACGGTCGGGAGACC.

This clone was seen many times. With the read ending 3 residues before the CDR3 end, the germline J gene is used to fill in that end. The chain carries TRBV30 and TRBJ2-4, with TRBD1 matching 12 bases. CDR1 GTSNPN and CDR2 SVGIG come from the germline V gene (reference sequence). V gave up 0 bases and J gave up 8 bases; unmatched junction bases: 2. The CDR3 extends over 14 amino acids. The CDR3 region is CAWSVGQGADIQYF. The sequenced part of the CDR3 DNA is TGTGCCTGGAGTGTGGGACAGGGGGCGGACATT.

In this sample, this clone turned up many times. The read stops 3 residues short of the end of the CDR3; the missing end is completed from the germline J gene. The rearrangement links TRBV19 to TRBJ2-1; no definite D call. Germline CDR1 and CDR2: LNHDA and SQIVND (reference sequence). Trimming removed 2 bases at V and 8 bases at J, with 7 bases between. CDR3 size: 12 residues. CDR3: CASSISVDEQFF. The sequenced part of the CDR3 DNA is TGTGCCAGTAGTATATCGGTAGATGAG.

Ten or more counts support this clone. Coverage ceases 3 residues before the CDR3 finishes, and the germline J gene fills in the end. The rearrangement links TRBV19 to TRBJ2-5; 9 positions agree with TRBD2. The CDR3 totals 15 residues. V lost 3 bases and J lost 2; bases outside the gene matches: 4. The germline V gene encodes CDR1 LNHDA and CDR2 SQIVND (reference sequence). CDR3: CASSIGTSRQETQYF. The part of the CDR3 DNA that was read is TGTGCCAGTAGTATTGGGACTAGCAGACAAGAGACC.

This clone was detected ten times or more. The CDR3 end is not reached by the read, which stops 3 residues before it; the germline J gene fills it in. The chain uses TRBV5-6 and TRBJ2-5, with D perhaps matching TRBD2 (6 bases). V shed 2 bases and J shed 4 bases, with 15 bases lying between them. CDR1 SGHDT and CDR2 YYEEEE come from the germline V gene. This CDR3 comprises 15 residues. The CDR3 here is CASSFEGRMAETQYF. The DNA read from the CDR3 is TGTGCCAGCAGCTTCGAGGGGAGGATGGCAGAGACC. Looking up the rest from reference TRBV5-6 and TRBJ2-5 gives the full variable domain: DAGVTQSPTHLIKTRGQQVTLRCSPKSGHDTVSWYQQALGQGPQFIFQYYEEEERQRGNFPDRFSGHQFPNYSSELNVNALLLGDSALYLCASSFEGRMAETQYFGPGTRLLVL.

In its sample, this clone was seen many times. The CDR3 end is not reached by the read, which stops 3 residues before it; the germline J gene fills it in. The J gene is TRBJ2-1, the V gene TRBV12-3 or TRBV12-4, with D possibly being TRBD2 (6 bases). Trimming cost V 5 bases and J 3 bases, with 11 bases left between them. The CDR3 spans 14 residues. CDR3 DNA (partial): TGTGCCAGCAGTCCCGGGACTTTCTACAATGAG. It encodes CASSPGTFYNE. The entire CDR3 reads CASSPGTFYNEQFF.

This clone has a count of ten or more. With the read ending 3 residues before the CDR3 end, the germline J gene is used to fill in that end. This rearrangement joins TRBV20-1 to TRBJ2-2; 7 bases match TRBD2. CDR3 length: 15 residues. Losses at the gene ends were 1 base for V and 0 bases for J; bases not matched to a gene: 2. The germline V gene encodes CDR1 DFQATT and CDR2 SNEGSKA (reference sequence). Here the CDR3 reads CSARGGGANTGELFF. The CDR3 DNA, read in part, is TGCAGTGCTAGAGGGGGGGGTGCGAACACCGGGGAG.

This clone was seen at least ten times. The read terminates 3 residues before the CDR3 end, so the remaining end is supplied by the germline J gene. The rearrangement uses TRBV20-1 and TRBJ2-7, with D perhaps TRBD2 (6 bases). Trimming left V 8 bases short and J 1 base short, with 21 bases between. Germline lookup yields CDR1 DFQATT and CDR2 SNEGSKA (reference sequence). The CDR3 has 15 amino acids. The CDR3 DNA, read in part, is TGCAGTACGATTATTTCGGCGGGATTTTCCTACGAG. This encodes CSTIISAGFSYE. Given in full, the CDR3 is CSTIISAGFSYEQYF.